This T cell receptor (beta chain) was recorded in a study of OX40 agonist ivuxolimab in advanced cancers. Study outcomes and limitations: The study observed clonal expansion of CD4+ and CD8+ blood T cells by week 6 at 0.1 to 3.0 mg/kg.

With respect to this clone: Its antigen is currently unknown.

CDR3 length: 15 residues. Germline CDR1 MNHNY, CDR2 SVGAGI (reference sequence). V lost 8 bases and J 6 bases, leaving 20 bases between the germline ends. Method: immunoSEQ multiplex PCR; TCRdb's copy keeps in-frame clones and lacks some. The profile shows 25,000 to 30,000 clones, about four fifths of them singletons. The input for sequencing was CD4+ or CD8+ T cells sorted from blood, taken in a trial of the OX40 agonist ivuxolimab. The source of this sequence is an adult with an advanced solid tumor such as melanoma, head and neck, liver or kidney cancer. The gene calls are TRBV6-6 and TRBJ2-1; weak D call: TRBD2 (6 bases). CDR3 in amino acids: CASFGTSGPSNEQFF. CDR3 nucleotide sequence: TGTGCCAGCTTCGGGACTTCAGGCCCCTCCAATGAGCAGTTCTTC.